Reported below is one T cell receptor (beta chain). Its antigen is unknown. This specimen comes from a study of resident and recirculating memory T cells in vitiligo. Clones were read by immunoSEQ multiplex PCR, and TCRdb kept only the in-frame ones, dropping some. The repertoire holds fewer than 85,000 clones, with roughly nine tenths as singletons. Stable vitiligo meant no lesion change over the previous 6 months. V was trimmed by 1 base and J by 1 base, leaving 4 bases between them. The CDR3 spans 13 residues. Germline lookup yields CDR1 MNHEY and CDR2 SMNVEV (reference sequence). Findings and limits, study-wide: Different lesions suggested infiltration by different T cell clones.

The V gene is TRBV27, the J gene TRBJ1-1; no clear D gene. This sequence was found in a male donor with vitiligo. Sequenced: blood. The CDR3 is CASSLLANTEAFF. CDR3 DNA sequence: TGTGCCAGCAGTTTATTAGCGAACACTGAAGCTTTCTTT.